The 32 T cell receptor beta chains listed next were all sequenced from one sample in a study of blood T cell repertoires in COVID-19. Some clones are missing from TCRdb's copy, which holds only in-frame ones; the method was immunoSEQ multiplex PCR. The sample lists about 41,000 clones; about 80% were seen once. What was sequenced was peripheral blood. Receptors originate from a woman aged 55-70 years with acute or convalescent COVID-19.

The CDR3 loop is CASSLPVRNQPQHF. As DNA, the CDR3 is TGTGCCAGCAGTTTGCCAGTCCGCAATCAGCCCCAGCATTTT. The chain employs TRBV6-6 and TRBJ1-5; D is unclear. This CDR3 is 14 amino acids long. V dropped 4 bases and J dropped 2 bases, with 9 bases sitting between them. Germline loops: CDR1 MNHNY, CDR2 SVGAGI (reference sequence).

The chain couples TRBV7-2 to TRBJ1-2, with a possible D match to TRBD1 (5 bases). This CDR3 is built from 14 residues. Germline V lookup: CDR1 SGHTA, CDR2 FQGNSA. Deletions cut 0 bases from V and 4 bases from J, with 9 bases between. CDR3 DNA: TGTGCCAGCAGCTTAGCGGGGGGGACCTATGGCTACACCTTC. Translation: CASSLAGGTYGYTF.

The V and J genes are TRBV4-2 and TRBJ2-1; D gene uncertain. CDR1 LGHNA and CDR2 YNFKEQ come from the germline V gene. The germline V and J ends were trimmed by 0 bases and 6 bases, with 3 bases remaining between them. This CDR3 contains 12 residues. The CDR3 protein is CASSQDRNEQFF. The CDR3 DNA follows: TGTGCCAGCAGCCAAGACCGCAATGAGCAGTTCTTC.

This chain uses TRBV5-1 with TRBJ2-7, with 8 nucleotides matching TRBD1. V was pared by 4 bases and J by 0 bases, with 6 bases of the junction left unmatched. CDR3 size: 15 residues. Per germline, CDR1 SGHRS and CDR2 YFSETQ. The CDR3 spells CASSTWTGSSYEQYF. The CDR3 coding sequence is TGCGCCAGCAGCACATGGACAGGGAGCTCCTACGAGCAGTACTTC.

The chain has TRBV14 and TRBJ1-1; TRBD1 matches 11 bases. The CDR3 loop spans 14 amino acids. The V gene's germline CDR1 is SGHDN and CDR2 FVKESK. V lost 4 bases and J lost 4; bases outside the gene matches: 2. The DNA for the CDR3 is TGTGCCAGCAGCCGGACAGGGGGCGTCACTGAAGCTTTCTTT. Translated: CASSRTGGVTEAFF.

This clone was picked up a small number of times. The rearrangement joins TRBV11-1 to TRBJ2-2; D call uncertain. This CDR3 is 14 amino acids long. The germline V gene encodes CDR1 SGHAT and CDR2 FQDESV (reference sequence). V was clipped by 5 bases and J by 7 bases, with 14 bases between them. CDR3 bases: TGTGCCAGCAGCCCTATATCCTTTTACGGGGAGCTGTTTTTT. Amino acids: CASSPISFYGELFF.

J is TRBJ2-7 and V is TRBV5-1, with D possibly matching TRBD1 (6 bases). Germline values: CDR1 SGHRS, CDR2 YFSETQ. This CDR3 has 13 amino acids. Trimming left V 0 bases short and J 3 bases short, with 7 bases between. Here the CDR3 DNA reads TGCGCCAGCAGCTTGGAGACAGGCTACGAGCAGTACTTC. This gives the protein CASSLETGYEQYF.

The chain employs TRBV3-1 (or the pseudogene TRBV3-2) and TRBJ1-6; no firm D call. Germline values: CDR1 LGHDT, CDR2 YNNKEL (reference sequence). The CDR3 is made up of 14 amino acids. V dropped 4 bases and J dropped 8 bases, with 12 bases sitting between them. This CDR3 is CASSRKPADSPLHF. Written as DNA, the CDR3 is TGTGCCAGCAGCCGGAAACCAGCGGATTCACCCCTCCACTTT.

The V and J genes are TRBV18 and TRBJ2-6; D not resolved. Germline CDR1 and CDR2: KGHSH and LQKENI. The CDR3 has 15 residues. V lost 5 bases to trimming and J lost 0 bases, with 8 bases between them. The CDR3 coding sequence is TGTGCCAGCTCAACTCGTATCTCTGGGGCCAACGTCCTGACTTTC. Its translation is CASSTRISGANVLTF.

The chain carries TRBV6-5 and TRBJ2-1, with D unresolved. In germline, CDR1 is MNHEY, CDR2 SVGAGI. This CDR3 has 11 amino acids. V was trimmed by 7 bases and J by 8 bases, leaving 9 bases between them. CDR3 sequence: CASTRGHEQFF. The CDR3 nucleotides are TGTGCCAGCACGAGAGGCCATGAGCAGTTCTTC.

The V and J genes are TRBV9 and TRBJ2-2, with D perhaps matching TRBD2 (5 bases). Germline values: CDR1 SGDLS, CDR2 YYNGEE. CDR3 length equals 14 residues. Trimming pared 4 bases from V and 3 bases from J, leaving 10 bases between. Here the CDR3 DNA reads TGTGCCAGCAGCCGTCGGGGAGACACCGGGGAGCTGTTTTTT. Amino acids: CASSRRGDTGELFF. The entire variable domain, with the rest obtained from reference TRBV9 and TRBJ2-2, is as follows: DSGVTQTPKHLITATGQRVTLRCSPRSGDLSVYWYQQSLDQGLQFLIQYYNGEERAKGNILERFSAQQFPDLHSELNLSSLELGDSALYFCASSRRGDTGELFFGEGSRLTVL.

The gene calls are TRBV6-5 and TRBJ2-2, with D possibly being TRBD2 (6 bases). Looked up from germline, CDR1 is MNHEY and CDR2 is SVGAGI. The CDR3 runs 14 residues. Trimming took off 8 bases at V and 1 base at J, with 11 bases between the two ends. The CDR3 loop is CASPRRENTGELFF. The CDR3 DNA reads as TGTGCCAGCCCGCGGCGGGAGAACACCGGGGAGCTGTTTTTT.

CDR3 nucleotides: TGTGCCAGCAAACGACTAGCGGGAGGTTTTTCCGAGCAGTACTTC. This gives the protein CASKRLAGGFSEQYF. The rearrangement uses TRBV27 and TRBJ2-7; 13 positions agree with TRBD2. The V and J ends lost 7 bases and 6 bases, in that order; junction bases with no gene match: 9. The germline V gene encodes CDR1 MNHEY and CDR2 SMNVEV (reference sequence). The CDR3 is made up of 15 amino acids.

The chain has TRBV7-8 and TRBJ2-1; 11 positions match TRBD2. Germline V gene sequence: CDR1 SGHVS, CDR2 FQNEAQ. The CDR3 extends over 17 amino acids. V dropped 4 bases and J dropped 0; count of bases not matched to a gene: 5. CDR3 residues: CASSSGLAASSYNEQFF. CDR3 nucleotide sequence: TGTGCCAGCAGCTCGGGACTAGCGGCTAGCTCCTACAATGAGCAGTTCTTC.

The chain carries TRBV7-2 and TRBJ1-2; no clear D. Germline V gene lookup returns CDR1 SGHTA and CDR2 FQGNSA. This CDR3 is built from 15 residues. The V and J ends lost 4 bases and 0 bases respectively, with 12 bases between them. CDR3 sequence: CASSSRRGTNYGYTF. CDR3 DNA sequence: TGTGCCAGCAGCTCCCGGAGAGGGACTAACTATGGCTACACCTTC.

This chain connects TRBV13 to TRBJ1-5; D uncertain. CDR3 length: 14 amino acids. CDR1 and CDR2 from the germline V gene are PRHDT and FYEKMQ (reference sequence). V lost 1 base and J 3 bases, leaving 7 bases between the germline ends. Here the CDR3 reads CASSLAGVNQPQHF. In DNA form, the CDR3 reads TGTGCCAGCAGCTTAGCAGGCGTCAATCAGCCCCAGCATTTT. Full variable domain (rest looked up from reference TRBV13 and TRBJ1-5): AAGVIQSPRHLIKEKRETATLKCYPIPRHDTVYWYQQGPGQDPQFLISFYEKMQSDKGSIPDRFSAQQFSDYHSELNMSSLELGDSALYFCASSLAGVNQPQHFGDGTRLSIL.

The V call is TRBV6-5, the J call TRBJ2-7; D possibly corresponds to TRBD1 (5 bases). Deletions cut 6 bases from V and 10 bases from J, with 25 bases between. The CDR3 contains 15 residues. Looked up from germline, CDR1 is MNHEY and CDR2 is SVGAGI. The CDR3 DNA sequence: TGTGCCAGCAGCCGGACATATACTACTTCTACGAGACAGTACTTC. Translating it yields CASSRTYTTSTRQYF.

Written as DNA, the CDR3 is TGTGCCATCAGTGAGTCATTCGGACTAGCCAAAGCAGATACGCAGTATTTT. Protein: CAISESFGLAKADTQYF. This sequence joins TRBV10-3 and TRBJ2-3; TRBD2 matches at 8 bases. V was clipped by 0 bases and J by 4 bases; unmatched bases: 9. The CDR3 contains 17 residues. Germline V gene lookup returns CDR1 ENHRY and CDR2 SYGVKD.

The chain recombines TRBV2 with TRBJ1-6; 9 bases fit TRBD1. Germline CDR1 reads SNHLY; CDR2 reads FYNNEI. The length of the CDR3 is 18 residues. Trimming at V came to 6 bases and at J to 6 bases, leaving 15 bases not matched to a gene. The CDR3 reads CASSRPGQGSNGNSPLHF. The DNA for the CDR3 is TGTGCCAGCAGCCGCCCGGGACAGGGTAGTAATGGTAATTCACCCCTCCACTTT.

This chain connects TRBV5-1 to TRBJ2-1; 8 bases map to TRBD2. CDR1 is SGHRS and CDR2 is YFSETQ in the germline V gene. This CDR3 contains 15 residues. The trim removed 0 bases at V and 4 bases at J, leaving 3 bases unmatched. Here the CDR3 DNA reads TGCGCCAGCAGCTTGGATGTAGCGGGGTACAATGAGCAGTTCTTC. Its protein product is CASSLDVAGYNEQFF. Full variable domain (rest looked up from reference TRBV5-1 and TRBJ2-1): KAGVTQTPRYLIKTRGQQVTLSCSPISGHRSVSWYQQTPGQGLQFLFEYFSETQRNKGNFPGRFSGRQFSNSRSEMNVSTLELGDSALYLCASSLDVAGYNEQFFGPGTRLTVL.

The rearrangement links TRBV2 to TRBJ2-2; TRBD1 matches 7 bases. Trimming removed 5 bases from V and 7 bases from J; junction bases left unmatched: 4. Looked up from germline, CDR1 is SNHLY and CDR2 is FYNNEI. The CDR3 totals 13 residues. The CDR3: CASSYRGGGELFF. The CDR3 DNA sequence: TGTGCCAGCAGTTACAGGGGTGGCGGGGAGCTGTTTTTT.

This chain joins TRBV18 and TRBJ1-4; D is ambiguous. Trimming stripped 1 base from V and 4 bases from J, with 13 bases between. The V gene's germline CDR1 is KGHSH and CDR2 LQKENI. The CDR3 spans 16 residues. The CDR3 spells CASSPRKHQDNEKLFF. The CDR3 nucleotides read TGTGCCAGCTCACCACGGAAACACCAGGATAATGAAAAACTGTTTTTT.

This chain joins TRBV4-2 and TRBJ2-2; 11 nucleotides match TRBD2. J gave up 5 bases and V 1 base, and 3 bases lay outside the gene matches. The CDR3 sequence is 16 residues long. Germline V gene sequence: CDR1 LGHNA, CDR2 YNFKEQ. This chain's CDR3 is CASSQATSGSTGELFF. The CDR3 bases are TGTGCCAGCAGCCAAGCTACTAGCGGGAGTACCGGGGAGCTGTTTTTT.

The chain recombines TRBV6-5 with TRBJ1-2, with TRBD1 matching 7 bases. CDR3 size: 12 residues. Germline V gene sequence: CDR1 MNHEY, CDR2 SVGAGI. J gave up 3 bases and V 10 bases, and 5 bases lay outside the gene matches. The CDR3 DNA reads TGTGCCATCGGACAGGCGCACTATGGCTACACCTTC. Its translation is CAIGQAHYGYTF.

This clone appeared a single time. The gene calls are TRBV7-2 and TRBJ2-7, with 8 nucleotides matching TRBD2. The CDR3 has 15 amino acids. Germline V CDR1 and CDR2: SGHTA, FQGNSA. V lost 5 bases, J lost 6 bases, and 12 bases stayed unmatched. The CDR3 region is CASSQTSGGPVEQYF. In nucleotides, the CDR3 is TGTGCCAGCAGCCAAACCTCGGGAGGGCCCGTCGAGCAGTACTTC. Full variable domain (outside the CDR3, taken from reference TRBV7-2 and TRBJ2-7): GAGVSQSPSNKVTEKGKDVELRCDPISGHTALYWYRQSLGQGLEFLIYFQGNSAPDKSGLPSDRFSAERTGGSVSTLTIQRTQQEDSAVYLCASSQTSGGPVEQYFGPGTRLTVT.

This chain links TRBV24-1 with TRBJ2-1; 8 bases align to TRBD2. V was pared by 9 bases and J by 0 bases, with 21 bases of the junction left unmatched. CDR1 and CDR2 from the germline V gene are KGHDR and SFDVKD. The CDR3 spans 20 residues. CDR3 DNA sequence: TGTGCCACCGGGTTGATGGATCGGGAGGGCCACTTGGGCTCCTACAATGAGCAGTTCTTC. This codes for CATGLMDREGHLGSYNEQFF.

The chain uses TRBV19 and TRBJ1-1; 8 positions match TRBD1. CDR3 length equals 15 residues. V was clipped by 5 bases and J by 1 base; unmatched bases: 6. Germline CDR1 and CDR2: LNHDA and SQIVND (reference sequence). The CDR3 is CASSSRQGQNTEAFF. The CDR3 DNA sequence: TGTGCCAGTAGTTCCCGACAGGGGCAGAACACTGAAGCTTTCTTT.

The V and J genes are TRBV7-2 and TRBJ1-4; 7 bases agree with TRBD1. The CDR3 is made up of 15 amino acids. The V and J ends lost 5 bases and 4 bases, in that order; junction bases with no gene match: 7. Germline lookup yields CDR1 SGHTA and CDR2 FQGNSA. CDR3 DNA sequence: TGTGCCAGCAGCCCCCCAGGGGGAAGTAATGAAAAACTGTTTTTT. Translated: CASSPPGGSNEKLFF.

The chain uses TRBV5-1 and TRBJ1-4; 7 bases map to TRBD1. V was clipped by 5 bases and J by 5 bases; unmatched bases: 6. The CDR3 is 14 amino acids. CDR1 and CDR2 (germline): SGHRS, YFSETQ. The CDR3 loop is CASRSGQPNEKLFF. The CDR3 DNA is TGCGCCAGCAGGTCGGGACAGCCAAATGAAAAACTGTTTTTT.

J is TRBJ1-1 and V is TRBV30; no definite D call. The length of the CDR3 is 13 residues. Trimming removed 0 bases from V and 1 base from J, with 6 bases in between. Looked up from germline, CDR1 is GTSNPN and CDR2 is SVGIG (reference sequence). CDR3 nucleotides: TGTGCCTGGAGTGTAGAGTGGAACACTGAAGCTTTCTTT. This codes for CAWSVEWNTEAFF.

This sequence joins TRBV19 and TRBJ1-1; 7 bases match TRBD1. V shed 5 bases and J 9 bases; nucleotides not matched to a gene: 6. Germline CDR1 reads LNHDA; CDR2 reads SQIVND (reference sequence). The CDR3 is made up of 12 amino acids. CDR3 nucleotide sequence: TGTGCCAGTAGTTACGACAGGGATAAAGCTTTCTTT. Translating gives CASSYDRDKAFF.

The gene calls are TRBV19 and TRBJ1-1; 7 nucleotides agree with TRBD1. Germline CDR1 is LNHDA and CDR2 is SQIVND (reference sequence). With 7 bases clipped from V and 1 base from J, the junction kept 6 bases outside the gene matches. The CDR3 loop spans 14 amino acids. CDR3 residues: CASMRGRGNTEAFF. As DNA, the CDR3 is TGTGCCAGTATGAGGGGGCGCGGGAACACTGAAGCTTTCTTT.